These 27 T cell receptor beta chains came from one sample sequenced in a study of CD8 T cells in Susac syndrome (dated by TCRdb to between 2018 and 2021). Library construction relied on the immunoSEQ multiplex PCR assay. RNA was extracted using the RNeasy kit, and about 0.5 to 1 microgram was reverse transcribed with random hexamers. TCRdb's own reprocessing of the public reads used fastp at Q25 and MiXCR and kept productive beta chains. Every CDR3 protein is listed once, alongside the most common genes and DNA of its rows. A total of some 180,000 distinct CDR3 sequences appear in this sample, under 95% of them only once. About 0.1% of the sample is in the top ten clones. The sample was CD4+ T cells from PBMCs. The receptors were gathered from a human donor in good health.

The chain carries TRBV12-3 or TRBV12-4 and TRBJ1-5, with 7 bases aligning to TRBD1. The CDR3 consists of 14 residues. Losses at the gene ends were 6 bases for V and 6 bases for J; bases not matched to a gene: 8. CDR3 in amino acids: CASSHTGEGQPQHF. The CDR3, as DNA: TGTGCCAGCAGCCATACAGGGGAGGGTCAGCCCCAGCATTTT.

V and J are TRBV7-2 and TRBJ2-3, with 16 bases aligning to TRBD2. In germline, CDR1 is SGHTA, CDR2 FQGNSA. CDR3 length: 19 amino acids. The junction had 8 bases not matched to a gene; V was cut back by 5 bases and J by 0 bases. The CDR3 coding sequence is TGTGCCAGCAGCCCCCCGGGACTAGCGGGGGGGCTTAGCACAGATACGCAGTATTTT. This encodes CASSPPGLAGGLSTDTQYF.

In the case of this clonotype: A junction boundary mismatches the germline segment, possibly from a read error. This chain joins TRBV11-2 and TRBJ1-4, with D possibly matching TRBD1 (5 bases). The CDR3 has 15 amino acids. Per the germline V gene, CDR1 is SGHAT and CDR2 is FQNNGV. The CDR3 nucleotides read TGTGCCAGCGGCTTAAGGGGACTCACAAATGAAAAACTGTTTTTT. Protein: CASGLRGLTNEKLFF.

The gene calls are TRBV5-6 and TRBJ2-5; tentatively, D is TRBD2 (6 bases). The CDR3 is 15 residues long. Trimming pared 4 bases from V and 4 bases from J, leaving 17 bases between. CDR1 is SGHDT and CDR2 is YYEEEE in the germline V gene. The CDR3 region is CASSAAGRITETQYF. For the CDR3, the DNA is TGTGCCAGCAGCGCCGCGGGACGAATTACAGAGACCCAGTACTTC.

V usage is TRBV30 and J usage is TRBJ1-5; D not certain. Germline assignment: CDR1 GTSNPN and CDR2 SVGIG (reference sequence). Trimming removed 1 base from V and 3 bases from J, with 10 bases in between. The CDR3 has 14 residues. The CDR3, as DNA: TGTGCCTGGAGTGCCCTAAAAACCAATCAGCCCCAGCATTTT. This codes for CAWSALKTNQPQHF.

The gene calls are TRBV12-3 or TRBV12-4 and TRBJ1-2, with 7 bases lining up with TRBD1. This CDR3 contains 15 residues. V was pared by 6 bases and J by 0 bases, with 7 bases of the junction left unmatched. The CDR3 here is CASSPQGLANYGYTF. The CDR3 bases are TGTGCCAGCAGCCCACAGGGGCTAGCTAACTATGGCTACACCTTC.

This clonotype is a singleton in its sample. The V and J genes are TRBV28 and TRBJ1-4, with TRBD1 matching over 11 bases. CDR1 and CDR2 from the germline V gene are MDHEN and SYDVKM. V lost 4 bases to trimming and J lost 4 bases; unmatched junction nucleotides: 5. The CDR3 covers 16 residues. The CDR3 region has the DNA TGTGCCAGCAGTTCAGCCGGGACAGGGGGTAATGAAAAACTGTTTTTT. Protein product: CASSSAGTGGNEKLFF.

The rearrangement uses TRBV6-2 or TRBV6-3 and TRBJ2-7; the match to TRBD1 covers 7 bases. V was clipped by 6 bases and J by 0 bases; unmatched bases: 8. This CDR3 is built from 15 residues. CDR1 and CDR2 from the germline V gene are MNHEY and SVGEGT. The CDR3 loop reads CASRDYRGNSYEQYV. CDR3 bases: TGTGCCAGCAGGGATTACAGGGGTAACTCCTACGAGCAGTACGTC.

CDR3 DNA sequence: TGTGCCAGCACACCGGACAGGGCGAACACTGAAGCTTTCTTT. Protein product: CASTPDRANTEAFF. The gene calls are TRBV6-6 and TRBJ1-1; 8 bases align to TRBD1. This CDR3 is built from 14 residues. Germline trimming cut 7 bases from V and 1 base from J; bases unmatched to any gene: 5. The germline CDR1 and CDR2 sequences are MNHNY and SVGAGI (reference sequence).

The table lists this clonotype with a few counts. The J gene is TRBJ1-3, the V gene TRBV2; D is unresolved. The CDR3 covers 12 residues. Trimming removed 8 bases from V and 1 base from J, with 6 bases in between. Germline loops: CDR1 SNHLY, CDR2 FYNNEI. The CDR3 nucleotides are TGTGCCAGCTCAGTTTCTGGAAACACCATATATTTT. Protein product: CASSVSGNTIYF.

V is TRBV3-1 and J is TRBJ2-3; no clear D. Germline V gene lookup returns CDR1 LGHDT and CDR2 YNNKEL (reference sequence). V lost 4 bases, J lost 7 bases, and 12 bases lay in between. This CDR3 is built from 13 residues. The CDR3 DNA sequence: TGTGCCAGCAGCCGGACGGTCTACTATACGCAGTATTTT. It codes for CASSRTVYYTQYF.

This chain uses TRBV5-1 with TRBJ2-7; 9 bases map to TRBD1. Trimming took 0 bases from V and 5 from J; bases not matched to a gene: 6. There are 15 residues in the CDR3. CDR1 and CDR2 from the germline V gene are SGHRS and YFSETQ. CDR3 sequence reads: CASSLDGTGLNEQYF. CDR3 DNA sequence: TGCGCCAGCAGCTTGGACGGGACAGGGCTTAACGAGCAGTACTTC.

The chain combines TRBV6-1 with TRBJ2-7, with D hard to call. CDR1 is MNHNS and CDR2 is SASEGT in the germline V gene. V was pared by 0 bases and J by 3 bases, with 9 bases between. CDR3 length: 14 residues. The CDR3 nucleotides are TGTGCCAGCAGTGAAGCTGAGGACGGCTACGAGCAGTACGTC. It codes for CASSEAEDGYEQYV.

This clonotype was observed a single time. This CDR3 reads CASSQGLSDHPRGHEQYV. The DNA for the CDR3 is TGTGCCAGCAGCCAAGGTCTATCGGACCACCCTCGAGGGCACGAGCAGTACGTC. The chain employs TRBV3-1 and TRBJ2-7; D perhaps matches TRBD2 (5 bases). Trimming shortened V by 1 base and J by 5 bases, and 24 bases separated the two germline ends. CDR3 length: 18 residues. Per the germline V gene, CDR1 is LGHDT and CDR2 is YNNKEL (reference sequence).

In its sample, this clonotype was seen once. The chain links TRBV5-1 to TRBJ1-2; 7 bases match TRBD1. In germline, CDR1 is SGHRS, CDR2 YFSETQ. Trimming took 1 base from V and 1 from J; bases not matched to a gene: 1. The CDR3 consists of 14 residues. CDR3 protein: CASSLTGDNYGYTF. CDR3 DNA: TGCGCCAGCAGCTTGACAGGGGATAACTATGGCTACACCTTC.

This clonotype is a singleton in its sample. The chain recombines TRBV7-6 with TRBJ2-3; 10 nucleotides align to TRBD2. V shed 0 bases, J shed 8 bases, and the junction held 11 bases outside the gene matches. The CDR3 is made up of 17 amino acids. Germline V gives CDR1 SGHVS, CDR2 FNYEAQ. CDR3 coding DNA: TGTGCCAGCAGCTTAGCGTCGATAGCGGGGGGCACGGGTACGCAGTATTTT. Its translation: CASSLASIAGGTGTQYF.

CDR3 residues: CASSPWTGGDYGYTF. The CDR3 DNA is TGTGCCAGCAGTCCGTGGACAGGGGGCGACTATGGCTACACCTTC. The gene calls are TRBV6-5 and TRBJ1-2, with 11 nucleotides matching TRBD1. V trimming: 5 bases; J trimming: 3 bases; junction bases outside the gene matches: 5. The CDR3 spans 15 residues. The germline gives CDR1 MNHEY, CDR2 SVGAGI.

The chain couples TRBV19 to TRBJ1-5; D is unclear. Per germline, CDR1 LNHDA and CDR2 SQIVND (reference sequence). The CDR3 is 17 residues long. Deletions cut 1 base from V and 0 bases from J, with 13 bases between. CDR3 sequence reads: CASSIAPSLYSNQPQHF. CDR3 nucleotide sequence: TGTGCCAGTAGTATAGCTCCCTCCCTGTATAGCAATCAGCCCCAGCATTTT. Using reference TRBV19 and TRBJ1-5 for the parts outside the CDR3, the full variable domain is DGGITQSPKYLFRKEGQNVTLSCEQNLNHDAMYWYRQDPGQGLRLIYYSQIVNDFQKGDIAEGYSVSREKKESFPLTVTSAQKNPTAFYLCASSIAPSLYSNQPQHFGDGTRLSIL.

The V gene is TRBV7-2, the J gene TRBJ1-5, with 9 bases fitting TRBD1. J was trimmed by 5 bases and V by 4 bases; bases with no gene match: 6. There are 15 residues in the CDR3. Germline values: CDR1 SGHTA, CDR2 FQGNSA. CDR3 loop: CASSYGDREYQPQHF. DNA for the CDR3: TGTGCCAGCAGCTACGGGGACAGGGAGTATCAGCCCCAGCATTTT.

The chain recombines TRBV2 with TRBJ2-6; the D is unclear. CDR1 and CDR2 from the germline V gene are SNHLY and FYNNEI. The CDR3 is 15 amino acids. Trimming took 4 bases from V and 1 from J, leaving 8 bases between them. The CDR3 protein is CASSVSLSGANVLTF. CDR3 DNA sequence: TGTGCCAGCAGTGTTTCGTTATCTGGGGCCAACGTCCTGACTTTC.

The chain joins TRBV20-1 to TRBJ2-7, with 14 bases identical to TRBD2. CDR3 length: 15 residues. Trimming removed 2 bases from V and 4 bases from J; junction bases left unmatched: 4. Germline lookup yields CDR1 DFQATT and CDR2 SNEGSKA (reference sequence). Written as DNA, the CDR3 is TGCAGTGCTAGACCTAGGACTAGCGGGGGGTACGAGCAGTACGTC. It specifies CSARPRTSGGYEQYV.

The gene calls are TRBV12-3 or TRBV12-4 and TRBJ1-3; D gene uncertain. V lost 3 bases and J 4 bases, leaving 10 bases between the germline ends. The CDR3 spans 14 residues. The CDR3, as DNA: TGTGCCAGCAGTTTTTCGGCGGGGGGAAACACCATATATTTT. Protein sequence: CASSFSAGGNTIYF.

The chain has TRBV5-4 and TRBJ2-2, with 7 bases matching TRBD1. V shed 4 bases, J shed 10 bases, and the junction held 16 bases outside the gene matches. CDR1 and CDR2 (germline): SGHNT, YYREEE (reference sequence). This CDR3 is built from 16 residues. The CDR3 protein is CASSEGGRERHAELFF. For the CDR3, the DNA is TGTGCCAGCAGCGAAGGGGGCAGGGAGCGCCACGCGGAGCTGTTTTTT. The full variable domain, rest sourced from reference TRBV5-4 and TRBJ2-2, is ETGVTQSPTHLIKTRGQQVTLRCSSQSGHNTVSWYQQALGQGPQFIFQYYREEENGRGNFPPRFSGLQFPNYSSELNVNALELDDSALYLCASSEGGRERHAELFFGEGSRLTVL.

V usage is TRBV28 and J usage is TRBJ2-6, with TRBD2 as a possible D gene (5 bases). Germline V CDR1 and CDR2: MDHEN, SYDVKM. Trimming pared 6 bases from V and 0 bases from J, leaving 21 bases between. This CDR3 contains 19 residues. CDR3 region: CASSPPSPMGVSGANVLTF. The CDR3 nucleotides read TGTGCCAGCAGCCCCCCCAGCCCCATGGGAGTCTCTGGGGCCAACGTCCTGACTTTC.

This clonotype appeared once. The chain has TRBV20-1 and TRBJ2-5, with a tentative D call TRBD2 (7 bases). CDR1 is DFQATT and CDR2 is SNEGSKA in the germline V gene (reference sequence). CDR3 length: 14 residues. With 1 base removed from V and 4 bases from J, the gap between germline ends came to 13 bases. The CDR3 nucleotides are TGCAGTGCTAGAGCGGGGGGCAGGCGAGAGACCCAGTACTTC. Translation gives CSARAGGRRETQYF.

CDR3 amino acids: CASSLHEGLAGLYF. The CDR3 region has the DNA TGCGCCAGCAGCCTCCACGAGGGACTAGCGGGTCTCTACTTC. The chain is built from TRBV4-3 and TRBJ2-4; 12 bases map to TRBD2. Germline CDR1 reads LGHNA; CDR2 reads YSLEER. This CDR3 spans 14 amino acids. V shed 4 bases and J 16 bases; nucleotides not matched to a gene: 11.

The chain joins TRBV7-9 to TRBJ2-7; D call uncertain. The CDR3 runs 15 residues. V was trimmed by 5 bases and J by 2 bases, leaving 16 bases between them. Germline-derived CDR1 and CDR2 are SEHNR and FQNEAQ (reference sequence). As DNA, the CDR3 is TGTGCCAGCAGCCCTTTAACCGTAATAGCCTACGAGCAGTACTTC. This codes for CASSPLTVIAYEQYF.